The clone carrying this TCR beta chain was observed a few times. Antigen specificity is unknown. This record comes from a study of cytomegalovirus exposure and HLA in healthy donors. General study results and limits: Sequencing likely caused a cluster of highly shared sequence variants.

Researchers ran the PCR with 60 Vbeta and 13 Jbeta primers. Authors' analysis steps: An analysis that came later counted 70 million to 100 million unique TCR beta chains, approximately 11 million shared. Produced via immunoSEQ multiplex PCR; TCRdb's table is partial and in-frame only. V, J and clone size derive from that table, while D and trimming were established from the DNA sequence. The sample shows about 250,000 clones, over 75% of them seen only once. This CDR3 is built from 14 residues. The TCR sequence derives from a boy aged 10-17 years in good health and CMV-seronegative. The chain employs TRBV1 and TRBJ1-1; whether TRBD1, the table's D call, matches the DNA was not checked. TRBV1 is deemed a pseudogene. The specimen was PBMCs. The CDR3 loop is CTSSPTQGNTEAFF. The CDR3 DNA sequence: TGCACCAGCAGCCCTACACAGGGAAACACTGAAGCTTTCTTT.